There are many counts of the clone carrying this T cell receptor (beta chain). This sample was taken from a study of PD-1 blockade in classical Hodgkin lymphoma. The V gene's germline CDR1 is MNHEY and CDR2 SVGAGI. The CDR3 is made up of 13 amino acids. The V end lost 0 bases, the J end lost 7 bases, and 9 bases lay between the germline ends. Clones were read by immunoSEQ multiplex PCR, and TCRdb kept only the in-frame ones, dropping some. This table has approximately 65,000 clones, approximately 90% appearing once. No patient escaped relapse after autologous stem cell transplantation, and brentuximab vedotin exposure varied.

The chain is built from TRBV6-5 and TRBJ1-1; D ambiguous. This TCR came from a human donor with classical Hodgkin lymphoma. Material: peripheral blood mononuclear cells (PBMCs), obtained at baseline. CDR3 nucleotide sequence: TGTGCCAGCAGTTACTCGACGGGGAGTGAAGCTTTCTTT. This sequence encodes CASSYSTGSEAFF.